The 30 T cell receptor beta chains in this list originate from one sample, sequenced in a study of blood T cell repertoires in COVID-19. Sequencing was performed with immunoSEQ multiplex PCR; in TCRdb, only in-frame clones are kept and a portion is missing. The sample records 75,000 or so clones, roughly 80% being singletons. Sequenced sample: peripheral blood. The source is a man aged 60 to 69 with active or convalescent COVID-19.

The gene calls are TRBV14 and TRBJ1-3; D is perhaps TRBD1 (5 bases). V dropped 1 base and J dropped 2 bases, with 12 bases sitting between them. This CDR3 spans 16 amino acids. In germline, CDR1 is SGHDN, CDR2 FVKESK. CDR3: CASSQVRGITGNTIYF. Written as DNA, the CDR3 is TGTGCCAGCAGCCAAGTTCGGGGGATCACTGGAAACACCATATATTTT.

This clone was seen a few times. The chain links TRBV5-1 to TRBJ2-2; perhaps TRBD1 as D (6 bases). Trimming cost V 0 bases and J 0 bases, with 6 bases left between them. The germline CDR1 and CDR2 sequences are SGHRS and YFSETQ. This CDR3 contains 15 residues. The CDR3 DNA is TGCGCCAGCAGCTTGGCAGGGGCGAACACCGGGGAGCTGTTTTTT. As protein: CASSLAGANTGELFF. The full variable domain, its missing parts supplied by reference TRBV5-1 and TRBJ2-2, is KAGVTQTPRYLIKTRGQQVTLSCSPISGHRSVSWYQQTPGQGLQFLFEYFSETQRNKGNFPGRFSGRQFSNSRSEMNVSTLELGDSALYLCASSLAGANTGELFFGEGSRLTVL.

The chain couples TRBV4-1 to TRBJ2-3; no reliable D call. V lost 6 bases to trimming and J lost 1 base, with 11 bases between them. CDR1 and CDR2 (germline): MGHRA, YSYEKL. CDR3 length: 14 amino acids. The CDR3 DNA reads TGCGCCAGCAGACCCCTACTTCGCACAGATACGCAGTATTTT. This codes for CASRPLLRTDTQYF.

The V gene is TRBV6-2 or TRBV6-3, the J gene TRBJ1-5, with D perhaps matching TRBD1 (6 bases). Germline-derived CDR1 and CDR2 are MNHEY and SVGEGT. This CDR3 region has 15 residues. V dropped 6 bases and J dropped 2 bases, with 14 bases sitting between them. CDR3 coding DNA: TGTGCCAGCAGCGCCTCCAGGGGTGGCAATCAGCCCCAGCATTTT. Translation: CASSASRGGNQPQHF.

The chain combines TRBV7-2 with TRBJ2-7; TRBD2 matches 10 bases. Unmatched junction bases numbered 4, after V lost 3 bases and J lost 2 bases. Germline values: CDR1 SGHTA, CDR2 FQGNSA. The CDR3 consists of 15 residues. This chain's CDR3 is CASSFELAGPYEQYF. CDR3 coding DNA: TGTGCCAGCAGCTTTGAACTAGCGGGACCCTACGAGCAGTACTTC.

The chain uses TRBV6-5 and TRBJ2-1; the D gene is possibly TRBD2 (6 bases). The V end lost 6 bases, the J end lost 7 bases, and 7 bases lay between the germline ends. The CDR3 is 11 residues long. Germline CDR1 is MNHEY and CDR2 is SVGAGI. The CDR3 bases are TGTGCCAGCAGGACTAGGAATGAGCAGTTCTTC. It translates to CASRTRNEQFF.

Concerning this clone itself: Other nucleotide sequences from this sample produce the same CDR3. The chain couples TRBV3-1 (or the pseudogene TRBV3-2) to TRBJ2-5; the match to TRBD2 covers 13 bases. J lost 2 bases, V lost 1 base, and 1 base had no gene match. CDR1 and CDR2 (germline): LGHDT, YNNKEL (reference sequence). The CDR3 has 16 residues. DNA for the CDR3: TGTGCCAGCAGCCAAGGACTAGCGGGGGGACAAGAGACCCAGTACTTC. Its translation: CASSQGLAGGQETQYF.

The gene calls are TRBV27 and TRBJ2-1; 7 bases map to TRBD1. This CDR3 comprises 15 residues. Germline trimming cut 6 bases from V and 2 bases from J; bases unmatched to any gene: 7. Per germline, CDR1 MNHEY and CDR2 SMNVEV (reference sequence). The CDR3 DNA sequence: TGTGCCAGCAGCCCCGGGACAGCCCCCTACAATGAGCAGTTCTTC. Protein: CASSPGTAPYNEQFF.

The chain is built from TRBV30 and TRBJ2-7, with D tentatively TRBD2 (5 bases). The CDR3 totals 15 residues. CDR1 and CDR2 from the germline V gene are GTSNPN and SVGIG (reference sequence). V lost 2 bases to trimming and J lost 0 bases, with 14 bases between them. The CDR3 loop is CAWSRLRASSYEQYF. As DNA, the CDR3 is TGTGCCTGGAGTCGCCTGCGGGCCAGCTCCTACGAGCAGTACTTC.

The rearrangement uses TRBV30 and TRBJ1-1; TRBD1 aligns across 7 bases. J gave up 2 bases and V 3 bases, and 6 bases lay outside the gene matches. This CDR3 has 14 amino acids. Germline lookup yields CDR1 GTSNPN and CDR2 SVGIG (reference sequence). The CDR3 DNA is TGTGCCTGGAGGAGGGACAGTGTAAACACTGAAGCTTTCTTT. This sequence encodes CAWRRDSVNTEAFF.

The gene calls are TRBV7-8 and TRBJ2-1; tentative D call: TRBD2 (6 bases). V dropped 3 bases and J dropped 2 bases, with 11 bases sitting between them. This CDR3 spans 15 amino acids. In germline, CDR1 is SGHVS, CDR2 FQNEAQ. CDR3 amino acids: CASSLRGLAYNEQFF. As DNA, the CDR3 is TGTGCCAGCAGCTTGAGGGGACTCGCCTACAATGAGCAGTTCTTC.

The J gene is TRBJ1-3, the V gene TRBV9, with 8 nucleotides matching TRBD1. The V gene's germline CDR1 is SGDLS and CDR2 YYNGEE. With 4 bases clipped from V and 0 bases from J, the junction kept 12 bases outside the gene matches. The CDR3 loop spans 18 amino acids. The CDR3 spells CASSPRQGNRLSGNTIYF. As DNA, the CDR3 is TGTGCCAGCAGCCCAAGACAGGGGAATAGGCTCTCTGGAAACACCATATATTTT.

This clone was detected a few times. The chain uses TRBV3-1 (or the pseudogene TRBV3-2) and TRBJ2-5; D perhaps matches TRBD2 (5 bases). Trimming took off 2 bases at V and 10 bases at J, with 11 bases between the two ends. In germline, CDR1 is LGHDT, CDR2 YNNKEL (reference sequence). CDR3 length: 12 amino acids. Here the CDR3 DNA reads TGTGCCAGCAGCCAAAGAGGGAGAGACCAGTACTTC. Amino acids: CASSQRGRDQYF.

In its sample, this clone was seen once. The rearrangement joins TRBV27 to TRBJ1-6; TRBD1 aligns across 8 bases. J lost 13 bases, V lost 8 bases, and 13 bases had no gene match. Germline V gene data show CDR1 as MNHEY and CDR2 as SMNVEV (reference sequence). The CDR3 has 14 residues. CDR3 bases: TGTGCCAGCTCGATGGGGACAGGCGGTCTCCCCCTCCACTTT. Its protein is CASSMGTGGLPLHF.

This chain joins TRBV7-2 and TRBJ2-3, with D possibly being TRBD2 (6 bases). The CDR3 sequence is 17 residues long. The V and J ends lost 0 bases and 1 base respectively, with 14 bases between them. Germline V CDR1 and CDR2: SGHTA, FQGNSA. CDR3 DNA sequence: TGTGCCAGCAGCTTAGCTTTTGGGCGGGGAGGCACAGATACGCAGTATTTT. Translating it yields CASSLAFGRGGTDTQYF.

This chain links TRBV10-3 with TRBJ2-3, with no clear D. Germline V gene sequence: CDR1 ENHRY, CDR2 SYGVKD. Deletions cut 3 bases from V and 2 bases from J, with 12 bases between. CDR3 length equals 15 residues. Here the CDR3 reads CAISESLSFTDTQYF. CDR3 sequence (DNA): TGTGCCATCAGTGAAAGCCTAAGCTTCACAGATACGCAGTATTTT.

This chain joins TRBV4-2 and TRBJ2-7; 8 positions agree with TRBD2. Trimming took 0 bases from V and 2 from J; bases not matched to a gene: 9. Germline CDR1 and CDR2: LGHNA and YNFKEQ. The CDR3 contains 17 residues. CDR3 nucleotide sequence: TGTGCCAGCAGCCAAGAAGTGGCCGAGCGGGGGCCCTACGAGCAGTACTTC. Translated: CASSQEVAERGPYEQYF.

The J gene is TRBJ2-2, the V gene TRBV7-9; TRBD2 might be the D (5 bases). The V and J ends lost 4 bases and 7 bases respectively, with 10 bases between them. This CDR3 is built from 13 residues. The germline CDR1 and CDR2 sequences are SEHNR and FQNEAQ (reference sequence). CDR3 DNA sequence: TGTGCCAGCAGCTCGGACTGGGGCGGGGAGCTGTTTTTT. This encodes CASSSDWGGELFF.

The chain joins TRBV13 to TRBJ1-5; D perhaps matches TRBD1 (6 bases). Germline V gives CDR1 PRHDT, CDR2 FYEKMQ (reference sequence). The CDR3 runs to 14 residues. Deletions cut 3 bases from V and 1 base from J, with 7 bases between. CDR3 residues: CASSFTGSNQPQHF. The CDR3 bases are TGTGCCAGCAGCTTTACAGGGAGCAATCAGCCCCAGCATTTT.

V is TRBV7-2 and J is TRBJ2-5, with 7 positions matching TRBD2. Germline V gene lookup returns CDR1 SGHTA and CDR2 FQGNSA. The CDR3 has 16 residues. V trimming: 5 bases; J trimming: 2 bases; junction bases outside the gene matches: 11. CDR3 residues: CASSPPGGRLQETQYF. The CDR3 DNA sequence: TGTGCCAGCAGCCCCCCGGGGGGACGCCTACAAGAGACCCAGTACTTC.

The chain recombines TRBV14 with TRBJ1-5; 8 positions match TRBD1. Germline trimming cut 1 base from V and 5 bases from J; bases unmatched to any gene: 10. The germline V gene encodes CDR1 SGHDN and CDR2 FVKESK. This CDR3 region has 17 residues. CDR3 nucleotide sequence: TGTGCCAGCAGCCAAGCCGCCCGGGACAGGCGGTATCAGCCCCAGCATTTT. Translated: CASSQAARDRRYQPQHF.

The chain carries TRBV30 and TRBJ1-3; D not certain. Germline lookup yields CDR1 GTSNPN and CDR2 SVGIG (reference sequence). Trimming cost V 3 bases and J 0 bases, with 6 bases left between them. This CDR3 has 13 residues. The CDR3 DNA reads as TGTGCCTGGAGCCCTTTCTCTGGAAACACCATATATTTT. It is translated as CAWSPFSGNTIYF.

The chain employs TRBV4-3 and TRBJ1-1; TRBD1 matches at 8 bases. This CDR3 comprises 16 residues. V dropped 1 base and J dropped 0; count of bases not matched to a gene: 4. Germline V CDR1 and CDR2: LGHNA, YSLEER. CDR3 coding DNA: TGCGCCAGCAGCCAAGCGGGACAGGTACTGAACACTGAAGCTTTCTTT. Translated, it gives CASSQAGQVLNTEAFF.

The gene calls are TRBV11-2 and TRBJ1-5; TRBD1 aligns across 8 bases. The ends lost 1 base at V and 2 bases at J; junction bases unmatched: 10. Germline CDR1 reads SGHAT; CDR2 reads FQNNGV. CDR3 size: 18 residues. In DNA form, the CDR3 reads TGTGCCAGCAGCTTAGGATCATATTTGACAGGGGGCAATCAGCCCCAGCATTTT. Protein: CASSLGSYLTGGNQPQHF.

The rearrangement uses TRBV7-2 and TRBJ2-3, with 8 bases that match TRBD2. The CDR3 has 16 residues. V lost 3 bases, J lost 6 bases, and 11 bases stayed unmatched. The V gene's germline CDR1 is SGHTA and CDR2 FQGNSA. The CDR3 nucleotides read TGTGCCAGCAGCTTCGGCGGGGGGTCCCGATCGGATACGCAGTATTTT. Its translation: CASSFGGGSRSDTQYF. Together with reference TRBV7-2 and TRBJ2-3, the CDR3 gives the full variable domain: GAGVSQSPSNKVTEKGKDVELRCDPISGHTALYWYRQSLGQGLEFLIYFQGNSAPDKSGLPSDRFSAERTGGSVSTLTIQRTQQEDSAVYLCASSFGGGSRSDTQYFGPGTRLTVL.

The V call is TRBV7-3, the J call TRBJ1-1, with D uncertain. CDR1 is SGHTA and CDR2 is FQGTGA in the germline V gene. V lost 5 bases and J lost 3, with 13 bases in between. This CDR3 spans 14 amino acids. This CDR3 reads CASSPYGGDTEAFF. In DNA, the CDR3 is TGTGCCAGCAGCCCCTACGGCGGGGACACTGAAGCTTTCTTT.

This chain links TRBV19 with TRBJ1-3; D is possibly TRBD1 (6 bases). Germline V gives CDR1 LNHDA, CDR2 SQIVND (reference sequence). The CDR3 runs 14 residues. V dropped 6 bases and J dropped 3 bases, with 12 bases sitting between them. The CDR3 DNA follows: TGTGCCAGTAGCTTGGGACATGGTGGAAACACCATATATTTT. Amino acids: CASSLGHGGNTIYF. The complete variable domain, with remaining parts taken from reference TRBV19 and TRBJ1-3, reads DGGITQSPKYLFRKEGQNVTLSCEQNLNHDAMYWYRQDPGQGLRLIYYSQIVNDFQKGDIAEGYSVSREKKESFPLTVTSAQKNPTAFYLCASSLGHGGNTIYFGEGSWLTVV.

The gene calls are TRBV4-3 and TRBJ1-2; D is perhaps TRBD1 (5 bases). CDR3 size: 15 residues. Germline loops: CDR1 LGHNA, CDR2 YSLEER. V gave up 0 bases and J gave up 2 bases, with 10 bases separating them. The CDR3 DNA is TGCGCCAGCAGCCAAGATAGTGCAGGGAACTATGGCTACACCTTC. This sequence encodes CASSQDSAGNYGYTF.

The chain links TRBV7-2 to TRBJ2-3, with D perhaps TRBD2 (5 bases). This CDR3 is built from 15 residues. V lost 1 base and J 0 bases, leaving 8 bases between the germline ends. CDR1 and CDR2 (germline): SGHTA, FQGNSA. For the CDR3, the DNA is TGTGCCAGCAGCTTAGTGGGCGGGAGCACAGATACGCAGTATTTT. Its protein product is CASSLVGGSTDTQYF.

The V call is TRBV18, the J call TRBJ1-1; no reliable D call. The CDR3 extends over 13 amino acids. CDR1 and CDR2 (germline): KGHSH, LQKENI. Trimming removed 6 bases from V and 1 base from J, with 9 bases in between. The CDR3 DNA reads as TGTGCCAGCTCCCCCACAGAGAACACTGAAGCTTTCTTT. This sequence encodes CASSPTENTEAFF.